The 20 T cell receptor beta chains below were found in one sample sequenced in a study of lymphopenia after photon versus proton radiotherapy. The data were produced by immunoSEQ multiplex PCR, yet TCRdb's version contains in-frame clones alone and is incomplete. The repertoire includes approximately 7,300 clones, 85% to 95% of them detected once, and approximately 1.5% sits in the top ten. The sample in question was peripheral blood, obtained from a patient treated with photon-based radiotherapy. The receptor source for this set is a woman between 45 and 60 years old with cholangiocarcinoma.

This rearrangement joins TRBV29-1 to TRBJ2-1; no definite D call. The germline CDR1 and CDR2 sequences are SQVTM and ANQGSEA. V was pared by 4 bases and J by 5 bases, with 15 bases between. This CDR3 has 14 residues. The CDR3 DNA follows: TGCAGCGTTGCCCCCCCCACCGGCGACAATGAGCAGTTCTTC. It yields the protein CSVAPPTGDNEQFF.

The chain carries TRBV6-5 and TRBJ1-1; 9 nucleotides match TRBD1. Per germline, CDR1 MNHEY and CDR2 SVGAGI. V was clipped by 6 bases and J by 5 bases; unmatched bases: 7. The CDR3 runs to 14 residues. The CDR3 here is CASRTQTGGTEAFF. CDR3 nucleotides: TGTGCCAGCAGGACTCAGACAGGGGGGACTGAAGCTTTCTTT.

This sequence joins TRBV2 and TRBJ1-2; D gene uncertain. Germline lookup yields CDR1 SNHLY and CDR2 FYNNEI. The CDR3 loop spans 13 amino acids. Trimming removed 6 bases at V and 0 bases at J, with 8 bases between. CDR3 residues: CASSGRPNYGYTF. The CDR3 nucleotides are TGTGCCAGCAGCGGGCGCCCTAACTATGGCTACACCTTC.

The rearrangement links TRBV30 to TRBJ2-2; D perhaps matches TRBD2 (6 bases). CDR1 is GTSNPN and CDR2 is SVGIG in the germline V gene (reference sequence). This CDR3 contains 13 residues. The CDR3 sequence: CTGTEGATGELFF. In nucleotides, the CDR3 is TGTACGGGGACGGAGGGAGCCACCGGGGAGCTGTTTTTT.

This clone showed up just once. This rearrangement joins TRBV5-4 to TRBJ1-6; TRBD1 agrees at 7 bases. V was pared by 4 bases and J by 14 bases, with 9 bases of the junction left unmatched. Germline V lookup: CDR1 SGHNT, CDR2 YYREEE (reference sequence). The CDR3 runs 13 residues. The CDR3 here is CASSPQGSLTLHF. CDR3 nucleotide sequence: TGTGCCAGCAGCCCACAGGGGTCTCTGACCCTCCACTTT.

In this sample, this clone turned up once. This chain joins TRBV4-3 and TRBJ1-2, with D unclear. The CDR3 has 15 residues. Germline V lookup: CDR1 LGHNA, CDR2 YSLEER. Trimming pared 0 bases from V and 3 bases from J, leaving 11 bases between. The CDR3 coding sequence is TGCGCCAGCAGCCAAGATAAAACCGGACACTATGGCTACACCTTC. It is translated as CASSQDKTGHYGYTF.

The rearrangement links TRBV7-2 to TRBJ2-3, with unresolved D. V lost 6 bases and J 7 bases, leaving 11 bases between the germline ends. The V gene's germline CDR1 is SGHTA and CDR2 FQGNSA. The CDR3 runs to 12 residues. CDR3 bases: TGTGCCAGCAGTCCGGATACAAATACGCAGTATTTT. Its translation: CASSPDTNTQYF.

V usage is TRBV9 and J usage is TRBJ2-2; weak D call: TRBD2 (7 bases). Germline CDR1 reads SGDLS; CDR2 reads YYNGEE. The CDR3 contains 18 residues. The V and J ends lost 4 bases and 4 bases respectively, with 23 bases between them. The CDR3 loop reads CASSRTFGGPMGTGELFF. The CDR3 DNA follows: TGTGCCAGCAGCCGCACTTTCGGGGGGCCCATGGGCACCGGGGAGCTGTTTTTT.

This chain uses TRBV4-3 with TRBJ2-2, with 13 positions matching TRBD2. Per the germline V gene, CDR1 is LGHNA and CDR2 is YSLEER. J gave up 5 bases and V 4 bases, and 7 bases lay outside the gene matches. The CDR3 totals 17 residues. The DNA of the CDR3 is TGCGCCAGCAGCCGAGTACTAGCGGGGGGGCATACCGGGGAGCTGTTTTTT. Translating it yields CASSRVLAGGHTGELFF.

The sample holds one count of this clone. In DNA, the CDR3 is TGTGCCAGCAGCTTCGGGACAGGGGCCTACAATGAGCAGTTCTTC. Protein: CASSFGTGAYNEQFF. The chain couples TRBV5-6 to TRBJ2-1, with 10 bases that match TRBD1. V lost 2 bases and J lost 2; bases outside the gene matches: 1. This CDR3 spans 15 amino acids. The V gene's germline CDR1 is SGHDT and CDR2 YYEEEE.

This clone appeared once. The chain links TRBV10-3 to TRBJ1-2; 11 bases align to TRBD1. This CDR3 comprises 13 residues. The V and J ends lost 6 bases and 5 bases, in that order; junction bases with no gene match: 2. Germline lookup yields CDR1 ENHRY and CDR2 SYGVKD. CDR3 in DNA: TGTGCCATCAGCGGGACAGGGGGGTATGGCTACACCTTC. It encodes CAISGTGGYGYTF.

The chain joins TRBV7-2 to TRBJ2-1, with D unresolved. Deletions cut 5 bases from V and 10 bases from J, with 12 bases between. The CDR3 has 12 amino acids. Germline loops: CDR1 SGHTA, CDR2 FQGNSA. CDR3 residues: CASSGPPTEQFF. CDR3 sequence (DNA): TGTGCCAGCAGCGGACCGCCTACCGAGCAGTTCTTC.

The V and J genes are TRBV6-5 and TRBJ1-2; possible D gene TRBD1, 6 bases. Trimming pared 6 bases from V and 4 bases from J, leaving 12 bases between. The CDR3 has 13 residues. Germline V gene sequence: CDR1 MNHEY, CDR2 SVGAGI. The CDR3 DNA is TGTGCCAGCAGGCCACAGGGAGCCTATGGCTACACCTTC. It codes for CASRPQGAYGYTF.

The chain is built from TRBV9 and TRBJ1-2, with no clear D. CDR1 and CDR2 (germline): SGDLS, YYNGEE. The CDR3 is made up of 13 amino acids. V lost 4 bases to trimming and J lost 0 bases, with 7 bases between them. The CDR3 reads CASSPQTNYGYTF. The DNA for the CDR3 is TGTGCCAGCAGCCCCCAGACTAACTATGGCTACACCTTC.

The V call is TRBV29-1, the J call TRBJ2-5, with 7 positions matching TRBD2. The CDR3 consists of 12 residues. Germline assignment: CDR1 SQVTM and CDR2 ANQGSEA. The ends lost 8 bases at V and 4 bases at J; junction bases unmatched: 7. CDR3 loop: CSFRTSAETQYF. CDR3 nucleotides: TGCAGCTTCCGGACTAGTGCAGAGACCCAGTACTTC.

This clone was picked up one time. This chain joins TRBV18 and TRBJ2-5, with a weak D call TRBD1 (5 bases). V lost 2 bases, J lost 5 bases, and 18 bases lay in between. The CDR3 loop spans 16 amino acids. Looked up from germline, CDR1 is KGHSH and CDR2 is LQKENI. The CDR3 nucleotides read TGTGCCAGCTCACCATTTCAGGGAAATTCCGGGGAGACCCAGTACTTC. This encodes CASSPFQGNSGETQYF. The full variable domain, rest sourced from reference TRBV18 and TRBJ2-5, is NAGVMQNPRHLVRRRGQEARLRCSPMKGHSHVYWYRQLPEEGLKFMVYLQKENIIDESGMPKERFSAEFPKEGPSILRIQQVVRGDSAAYFCASSPFQGNSGETQYFGPGTRLLVL.

V usage is TRBV2 and J usage is TRBJ1-5; 8 positions match TRBD1. There are 13 residues in the CDR3. The V and J ends lost 8 bases and 6 bases, in that order; junction bases with no gene match: 6. CDR1 is SNHLY and CDR2 is FYNNEI in the germline V gene. CDR3 protein: CASLGQGGQPQHF. The CDR3 coding sequence is TGTGCCAGCCTAGGACAGGGTGGTCAGCCCCAGCATTTT.

The chain joins TRBV10-1 to TRBJ2-7, with D unresolved. The V gene's germline CDR1 is WNHNN and CDR2 SYGVQD (reference sequence). The CDR3 loop spans 14 amino acids. Trimming shortened V by 0 bases and J by 2 bases, and 8 bases separated the two germline ends. The CDR3 DNA is TGCGCCAGCAGTGAGTCAGGAAGGGCCTACGAGCAGTACTTC. Its protein product is CASSESGRAYEQYF.

This chain uses TRBV2 with TRBJ2-5, with D uncertain. V lost 2 bases to trimming and J lost 2 bases, with 15 bases between them. Germline V gene lookup returns CDR1 SNHLY and CDR2 FYNNEI. The CDR3 has 16 residues. CDR3 in amino acids: CASSESPPRRQETQYF. The CDR3, as DNA: TGTGCCAGCAGTGAATCCCCCCCCCGCCGACAAGAGACCCAGTACTTC.

The V gene is TRBV18, the J gene TRBJ2-7; TRBD1 agrees at 7 bases. Per germline, CDR1 KGHSH and CDR2 LQKENI. Losses at the gene ends were 3 bases for V and 1 base for J; bases not matched to a gene: 12. This CDR3 region has 17 residues. The CDR3, as DNA: TGTGCCAGCTCACCGGGACGAACAGGGGTTAGGTCCTACGAGCAGTACTTC. Amino acid sequence: CASSPGRTGVRSYEQYF.